A selection of T cell receptor beta chains follows, all from one sample in a study of T-cell reconstitution after alpha-beta-depleted transplantation in children. TCRdb called the PCR reads again in MiXCR, with one record for every CDR3 protein. Among roughly 220,000 distinct CDR3 sequences listed, about 12% were seen once. The sample consisted of PBMCs from the stem cell graft donor, taken from the stem cell graft. These receptors were collected from a human donor who donated a stem cell graft to a child with acute lymphoblastic leukemia. Both conserved end residues are part of each CDR3. A D gene is named only where the DNA matches it firmly. For some rows the clone size is stated as once, few or many, or as a class when expanded; others skip it.

V	D	size	J	CDR3	DNA
TRBV4-3	TRBD1	many	TRBJ2-2	CASSLKPGTGAGELFF	TGCGCCAGCAGCCTGAAACCCGGGACAGGGGCCGGGGAGCTGTTTTTT
TRBV20-1	NA	NA	TRBJ1-2	CSARGVAGGDYGYTF	TGCAGTGCTAGGGGCGTAGCAGGTGGTGACTATGGCTACACCTTC
TRBV5-6	NA	many	TRBJ1-2	CASSLRGGYTF	TGTGCCAGCAGCTTGAGGGGTGGCTACACCTTC
TRBV7-9	TRBD1	many	TRBJ2-3	CASSVGTGTDTQYF	TGTGCCAGCAGCGTTGGGACAGGCACAGATACGCAGTATTTT
TRBV20-1	NA	many	TRBJ1-1	CSRLRNTEAFF	TGCAGCAGACTGCGGAACACTGAAGCTTTCTTT
TRBV29-1	NA	many	TRBJ2-6	CSVEDRAGGGSGANVLTF	TGCAGCGTTGAAGATCGGGCAGGGGGAGGCTCTGGGGCCAACGTCCTGACTTTC
TRBV12-3/TRBV12-4	NA	many	TRBJ1-2	CASSTTGLQANYGYTF	TGTGCCAGCAGTACGACAGGCCTTCAAGCTAACTATGGCTACACCTTC
TRBV5-1	TRBD1	many	TRBJ1-1	CASSATGGNPNTEAFF	TGCGCCAGCAGCGCGACAGGGGGGAATCCGAACACTGAAGCTTTCTTT
TRBV20-1	NA	many	TRBJ2-6	CSARRVSGANVLTF	TGCAGTGCTAGAAGAGTCTCTGGGGCCAACGTCCTGACTTTC
TRBV7-2	NA	many	TRBJ2-3	CASSDRTGVSDTQYF	TGTGCCAGCAGCGATAGAACGGGGGTGTCAGATACGCAGTATTTT
TRBV6-2/TRBV6-3	NA	NA	TRBJ2-7	CASSYSRGYYEQYF	TGTGCCAGCAGTTACAGCAGGGGATACTACGAGCAGTACTTC
TRBV3-1	NA	NA	TRBJ2-6	CASSQDTGANVLTF	TGTGCCAGCAGCCAAGATACGGGGGCCAACGTCCTGACTTTC